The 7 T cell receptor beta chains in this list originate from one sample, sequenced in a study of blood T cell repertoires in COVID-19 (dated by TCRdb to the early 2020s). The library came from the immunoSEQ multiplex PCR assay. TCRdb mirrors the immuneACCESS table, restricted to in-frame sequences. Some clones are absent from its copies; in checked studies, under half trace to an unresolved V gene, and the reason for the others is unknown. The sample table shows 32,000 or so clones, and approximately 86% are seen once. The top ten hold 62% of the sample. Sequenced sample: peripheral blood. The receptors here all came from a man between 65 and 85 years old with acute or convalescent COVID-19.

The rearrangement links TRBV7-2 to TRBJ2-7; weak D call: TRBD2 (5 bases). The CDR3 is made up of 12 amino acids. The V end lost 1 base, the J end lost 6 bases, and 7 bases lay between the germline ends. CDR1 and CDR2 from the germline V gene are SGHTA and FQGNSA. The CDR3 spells CASSLDRGEQYF. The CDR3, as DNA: TGTGCCAGCAGCTTAGATCGGGGCGAGCAGTACTTC.

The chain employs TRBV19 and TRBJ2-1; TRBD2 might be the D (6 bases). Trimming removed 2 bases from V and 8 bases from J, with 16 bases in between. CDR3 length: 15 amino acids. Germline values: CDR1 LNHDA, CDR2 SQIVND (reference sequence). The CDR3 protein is CASSILGEREDEQFF. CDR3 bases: TGTGCCAGTAGTATATTGGGGGAGAGGGAGGATGAGCAGTTCTTC.

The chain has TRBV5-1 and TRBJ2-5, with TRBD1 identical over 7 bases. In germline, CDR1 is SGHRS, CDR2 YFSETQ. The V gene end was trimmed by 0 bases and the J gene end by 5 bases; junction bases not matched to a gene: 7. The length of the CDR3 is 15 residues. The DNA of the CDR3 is TGCGCCAGCAGCTTGGATACAGGGGATACGGAGACCCAGTACTTC. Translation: CASSLDTGDTETQYF.

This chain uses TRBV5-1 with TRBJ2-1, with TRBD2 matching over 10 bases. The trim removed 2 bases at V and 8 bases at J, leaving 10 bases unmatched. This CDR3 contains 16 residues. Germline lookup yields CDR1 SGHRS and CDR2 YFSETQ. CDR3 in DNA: TGCGCCAGCAGCTTAGGCGGTAGCGGGAGGAGTGATGAGCAGTTCTTC. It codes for CASSLGGSGRSDEQFF.

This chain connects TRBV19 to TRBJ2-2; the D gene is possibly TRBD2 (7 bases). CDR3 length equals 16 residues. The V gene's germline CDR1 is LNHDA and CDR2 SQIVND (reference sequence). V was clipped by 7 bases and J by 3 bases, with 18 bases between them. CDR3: CASTPLGGPDTGELFF. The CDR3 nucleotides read TGTGCCAGTACCCCCCTGGGGGGGCCCGACACCGGGGAGCTGTTTTTT.

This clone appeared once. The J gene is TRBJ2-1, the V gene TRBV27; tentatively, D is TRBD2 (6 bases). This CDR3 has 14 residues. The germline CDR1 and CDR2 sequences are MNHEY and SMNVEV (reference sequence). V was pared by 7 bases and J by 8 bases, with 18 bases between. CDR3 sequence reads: CASIGAGPLDEQFF. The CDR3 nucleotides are TGTGCCAGCATCGGGGCGGGACCCCTCGATGAGCAGTTCTTC.

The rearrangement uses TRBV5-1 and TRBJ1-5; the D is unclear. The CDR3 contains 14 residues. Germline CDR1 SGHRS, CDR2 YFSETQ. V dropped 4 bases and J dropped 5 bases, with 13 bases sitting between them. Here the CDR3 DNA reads TGCGCCAGCAGCGCGGGCCTAGGTGATCAGCCCCAGCATTTT. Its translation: CASSAGLGDQPQHF. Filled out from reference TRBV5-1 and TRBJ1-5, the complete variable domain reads KAGVTQTPRYLIKTRGQQVTLSCSPISGHRSVSWYQQTPGQGLQFLFEYFSETQRNKGNFPGRFSGRQFSNSRSEMNVSTLELGDSALYLCASSAGLGDQPQHFGDGTRLSIL.